This T cell receptor (beta chain) stems from a study of blood T cells in healthy people across ages. Total RNA amounts of at least 6 micrograms were extracted per sample. PCR was performed a second time for about 7 to 12 cycles using a sample-barcoded 5' primer and a J-beta primer mix. TCRdb reprocessed the 5' RACE reads via MiXCR and lists one record per CDR3 protein. In the table there are about 730,000 distinct CDR3 sequences, roughly 44% of which are singletons. The TCR originated in a woman aged 60-70 years in good health. The specimen sequenced was blood.

As DNA, the CDR3 is TGTGCCAGCAGAATATTCCGGGCGGCGAATGAGCAGTACTTC. Protein sequence: CASRIFRAANEQYF. The V and J genes are TRBV11-2 and TRBJ2-5, with D unclear. This CDR3 is 14 amino acids long. Germline values: CDR1 SGHAT, CDR2 FQNNGV. V lost 6 bases, J lost 11 bases, and 22 bases lay in between.